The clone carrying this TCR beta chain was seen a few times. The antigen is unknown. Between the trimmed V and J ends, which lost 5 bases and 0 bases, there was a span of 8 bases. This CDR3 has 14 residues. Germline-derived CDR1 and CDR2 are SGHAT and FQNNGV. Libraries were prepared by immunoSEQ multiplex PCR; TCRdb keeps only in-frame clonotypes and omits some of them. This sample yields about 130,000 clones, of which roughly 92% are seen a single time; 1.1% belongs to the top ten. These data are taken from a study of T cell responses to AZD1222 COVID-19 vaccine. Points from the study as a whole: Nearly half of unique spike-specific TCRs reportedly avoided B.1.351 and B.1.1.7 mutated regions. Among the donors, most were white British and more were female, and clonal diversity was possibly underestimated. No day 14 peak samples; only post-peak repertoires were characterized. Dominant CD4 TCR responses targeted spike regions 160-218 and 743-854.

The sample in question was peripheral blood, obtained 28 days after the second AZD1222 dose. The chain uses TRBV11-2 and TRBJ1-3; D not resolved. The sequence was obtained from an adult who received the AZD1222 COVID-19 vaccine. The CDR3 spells CASSVDLSGNTIYF. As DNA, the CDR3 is TGTGCCAGCAGCGTGGACCTCTCTGGAAACACCATATATTTT. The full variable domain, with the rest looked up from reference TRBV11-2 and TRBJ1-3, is EAGVAQSPRYKIIEKRQSVAFWCNPISGHATLYWYQQILGQGPKLLIQFQNNGVVDDSQLPKDRFSAERLKGVDSTLKIQPAKLEDSAVYLCASSVDLSGNTIYFGEGSWLTVV.